This TCR beta chain was found in a study of blood T cell repertoires in COVID-19. Study at large: PBMCs, B-cell-depleted T cells, or T cells provided the cDNA or gDNA that made up the material.

TCRdb's copy holds only in-frame clones and misses some; the assay was immunoSEQ multiplex PCR. The table has 70,000 to 95,000 clones, approximately 80% seen once. V was shortened by 2 bases and J by 2 bases, with 7 bases between the two germline ends. Germline CDR1 and CDR2: MNHEY and SVGAGI. The CDR3 contains 14 residues. The chain combines TRBV6-5 with TRBJ1-5; D uncertain. Input material: peripheral blood. The source of this sequence is a woman aged 65 to 85 with active or convalescent COVID-19. CDR3 protein: CASSYGTGNQPQHF. The CDR3, as DNA: TGTGCCAGCAGTTACGGCACCGGCAATCAGCCCCAGCATTTT.